Shown below are 14 T cell receptor beta chains from a single sample sequenced in a study of blood T cells in healthy people across ages. Sample-barcoded 5' priming and a J-beta primer mix drove a second PCR of roughly 6 to 12 cycles. TCRdb re-called the 5' RACE reads through MiXCR, storing one row per CDR3 protein. The sample holds more than 650,000 distinct CDR3 sequences; approximately 55% are singletons and the top ten take approximately 40%. The sample consisted of blood. The receptors stem from a man aged 80 or over in good health.

This chain uses TRBV10-1 with TRBJ2-3; TRBD1 agrees at 7 bases. The length of the CDR3 is 14 residues. Germline loops: CDR1 WNHNN, CDR2 SYGVQD (reference sequence). V was clipped by 3 bases and J by 14 bases; unmatched bases: 14. The CDR3 region is CASSDSWDSRYAYF. In DNA form, the CDR3 reads TGCGCCAGCAGTGATAGTTGGGACAGCCGATACGCGTATTTT.

V is TRBV20-1 and J is TRBJ2-7; TRBD2 is a possible D gene (5 bases). TRBJ2-5 matches the DNA end more closely, so the J call is doubtful. The V gene's germline CDR1 is DFQATT and CDR2 SNEGSKA (reference sequence). The CDR3 covers 14 residues. CDR3 residues: CSARRVGVVETQYF. CDR3 DNA: TGCAGTGCTAGGAGGGTCGGAGTCGTGGAGACCCAGTACTTC.

V gene TRBV5-1 combines with J gene TRBJ2-3; 10 nucleotides agree with TRBD2. The CDR3 length is 16 residues. V was clipped by 5 bases and J by 4 bases; unmatched bases: 10. Germline-derived CDR1 and CDR2 are SGHRS and YFSETQ. CDR3 region: CASRVAGGGLADTQYF. The CDR3 DNA sequence: TGCGCCAGCAGGGTAGCGGGAGGCGGTCTTGCAGATACGCAGTATTTT.

The chain uses TRBV28 and TRBJ2-2; D ambiguous. V gave up 1 base and J gave up 2 bases, with 8 bases separating them. Germline V gene data show CDR1 as MDHEN and CDR2 as SYDVKM. The CDR3 is 15 amino acids. CDR3: CASSLYPGNTGELFF. CDR3 in DNA: TGTGCCAGCAGTTTATATCCAGGCAACACCGGGGAGCTGTTTTTT.

The chain's CDR3 is CASSPPSGRTETQYF. The CDR3 nucleotides are TGTGCCAGCAGCCCGCCCAGCGGGAGAACGGAGACCCAGTACTTC. This sequence joins TRBV5-4 and TRBJ2-5, with 8 nucleotides matching TRBD2. Germline trimming cut 4 bases from V and 5 bases from J; bases unmatched to any gene: 10. CDR3 length equals 15 residues. Germline V gene data show CDR1 as SGHNT and CDR2 as YYREEE (reference sequence).

The sample holds a few counts of this clonotype. The chain couples TRBV7-9 to TRBJ2-7, with TRBD1 matching over 7 bases. The CDR3 totals 15 residues. The ends lost 5 bases at V and 3 bases at J; junction bases unmatched: 10. Germline assignment: CDR1 SEHNR and CDR2 FQNEAQ (reference sequence). The CDR3 loop reads CASSQAQGVVYEQYF. In DNA, the CDR3 is TGTGCCAGCAGCCAGGCCCAGGGGGTTGTCTACGAGCAGTACTTC.

The V and J genes are TRBV6-6 and TRBJ2-7; 8 nucleotides align to TRBD1. Germline assignment: CDR1 MNHNY and CDR2 SVGAGI (reference sequence). The CDR3 totals 17 residues. The ends lost 0 bases at V and 7 bases at J; junction bases unmatched: 14. DNA for the CDR3: TGTGCCAGCAGTTACTCGAGGGGTCTTCAGGGGGCACATGAGCAGTACTTC. The encoded protein is CASSYSRGLQGAHEQYF.

This clonotype was observed a few times. The rearrangement uses TRBV3-1 and TRBJ2-5, with D hard to call. V gave up 1 base and J gave up 0 bases, with 9 bases separating them. Germline V gives CDR1 LGHDT, CDR2 YNNKEL (reference sequence). This CDR3 spans 15 amino acids. CDR3 in DNA: TGTGCCAGCAGCCAAGGGCCGGGCCACCAAGAGACCCAGTACTTC. Protein: CASSQGPGHQETQYF.

The V and J genes are TRBV6-6 and TRBJ2-1, with D possibly being TRBD1 (5 bases). The CDR3 runs 17 residues. From germline, CDR1 is MNHNY and CDR2 SVGAGI (reference sequence). V gave up 0 bases and J gave up 9 bases, with 21 bases separating them. CDR3 protein: CASSYSIEDTTWGEQFF. Written as DNA, the CDR3 is TGTGCCAGCAGTTACTCGATCGAGGACACAACTTGGGGTGAGCAGTTCTTC.

On this clonotype itself: At one end the junction does not follow the germline gene, possibly because of a read error. V and J are TRBV12-3 or TRBV12-4 and TRBJ1-4; no clear D gene. The CDR3 has 14 residues. The CDR3 sequence: CARLLVATNEELFF. As DNA, the CDR3 is TGTGCCAGATTATTGGTAGCAACTAATGAAGAACTGTTTTTT.

This clonotype has just a few counts. The rearrangement links TRBV29-1 to TRBJ1-1, with TRBD1 identical over 8 bases. This CDR3 contains 14 residues. Germline CDR1 SQVTM, CDR2 ANQGSEA. Trimming took 6 bases from V and 2 from J; bases not matched to a gene: 8. In nucleotides, the CDR3 is TGCAGCGTCGAGCCCGGGACAGGTAACACTGAAGCTTTCTTT. Its translation: CSVEPGTGNTEAFF.

This clonotype was recorded a few times. CDR3 DNA: TGCAGCGTTAGCGGGACAGGGGATCAGCCCCAGCATTTT. Amino acids: CSVSGTGDQPQHF. The J gene is TRBJ1-5, the V gene TRBV29-1; 10 nucleotides agree with TRBD1. The length of the CDR3 is 13 residues. J was trimmed by 5 bases and V by 5 bases; bases with no gene match: 3. CDR1 is SQVTM and CDR2 is ANQGSEA in the germline V gene.

This chain joins TRBV6-5 and TRBJ2-7; D tentatively reads TRBD1 or TRBD2 (5 bases each). CDR1 is MNHEY, CDR2 SVGAGI, per germline. The ends were cut back, 2 bases at V and 3 bases at J, with 14 bases in the middle. This CDR3 is built from 15 residues. Here the CDR3 reads CASSYGTPNYYEQYF. The CDR3 coding sequence is TGTGCCAGCAGTTACGGGACCCCCAATTACTACGAGCAGTACTTC.

The sample holds a few counts of this clonotype. The chain employs TRBV6-2 or TRBV6-3 and TRBJ2-7; D unresolved. Germline loops: CDR1 MNHEY, CDR2 SVGEGT. Trimming left V 8 bases short and J 1 base short, with 9 bases between. The length of the CDR3 is 12 residues. The CDR3 DNA is TGTGCCAGCGGAGAGCTTTCCTACGAGCAGTACTTC. The encoded protein is CASGELSYEQYF.